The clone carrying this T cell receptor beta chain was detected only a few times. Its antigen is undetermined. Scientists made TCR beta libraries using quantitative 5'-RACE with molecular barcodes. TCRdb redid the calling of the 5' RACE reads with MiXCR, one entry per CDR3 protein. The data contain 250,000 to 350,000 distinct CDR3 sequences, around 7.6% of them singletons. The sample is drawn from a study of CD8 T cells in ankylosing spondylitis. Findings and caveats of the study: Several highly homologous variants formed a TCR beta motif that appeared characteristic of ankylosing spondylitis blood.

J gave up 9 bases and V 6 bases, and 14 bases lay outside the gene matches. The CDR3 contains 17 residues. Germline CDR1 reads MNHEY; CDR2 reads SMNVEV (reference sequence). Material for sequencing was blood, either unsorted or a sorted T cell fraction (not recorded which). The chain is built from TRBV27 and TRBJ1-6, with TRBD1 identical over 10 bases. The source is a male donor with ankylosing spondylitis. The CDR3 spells CASRGQGPPFRASPLHF. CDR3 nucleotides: TGTGCCAGCAGGGGACAGGGGCCTCCTTTCCGGGCTTCACCCCTCCACTTT.